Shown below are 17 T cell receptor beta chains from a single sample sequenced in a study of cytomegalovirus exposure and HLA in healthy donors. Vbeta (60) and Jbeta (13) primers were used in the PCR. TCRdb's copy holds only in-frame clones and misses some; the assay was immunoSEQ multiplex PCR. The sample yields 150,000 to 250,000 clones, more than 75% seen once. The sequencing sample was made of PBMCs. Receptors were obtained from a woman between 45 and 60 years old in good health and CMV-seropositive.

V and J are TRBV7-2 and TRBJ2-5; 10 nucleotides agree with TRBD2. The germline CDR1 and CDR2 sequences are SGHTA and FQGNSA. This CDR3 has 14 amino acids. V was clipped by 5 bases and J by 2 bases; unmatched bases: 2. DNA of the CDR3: TGTGCCAGCAGCATACTAGCGGGGCAAGAGACCCAGTACTTC. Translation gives CASSILAGQETQYF.

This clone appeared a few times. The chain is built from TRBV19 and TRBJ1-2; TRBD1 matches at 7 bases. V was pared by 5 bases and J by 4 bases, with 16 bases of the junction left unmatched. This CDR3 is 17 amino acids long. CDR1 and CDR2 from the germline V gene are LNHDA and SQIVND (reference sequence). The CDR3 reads CASSRPHGTAEFYGYTF. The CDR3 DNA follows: TGTGCCAGTAGTCGCCCACACGGGACAGCGGAATTCTATGGCTACACCTTC.

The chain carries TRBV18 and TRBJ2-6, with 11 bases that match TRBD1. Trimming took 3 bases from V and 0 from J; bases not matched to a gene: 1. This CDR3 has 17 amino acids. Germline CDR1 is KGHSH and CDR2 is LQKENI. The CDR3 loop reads CASSPGQGDSGANVLTF. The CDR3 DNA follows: TGTGCCAGCTCACCGGGACAGGGGGACTCTGGGGCCAACGTCCTGACTTTC.

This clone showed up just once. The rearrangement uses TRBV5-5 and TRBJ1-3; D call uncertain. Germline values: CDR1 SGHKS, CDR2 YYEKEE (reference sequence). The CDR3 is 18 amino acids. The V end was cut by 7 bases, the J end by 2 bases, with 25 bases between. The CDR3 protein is CASRLSPPGDPPGNTIYF. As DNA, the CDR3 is TGTGCCAGCCGATTAAGTCCACCGGGTGACCCACCTGGAAACACCATATATTTT.

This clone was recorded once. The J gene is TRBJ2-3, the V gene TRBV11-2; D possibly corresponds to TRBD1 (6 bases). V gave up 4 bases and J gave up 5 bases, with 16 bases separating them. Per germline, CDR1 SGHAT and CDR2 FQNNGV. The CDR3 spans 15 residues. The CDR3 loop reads CASSSPPGVRDTQYF. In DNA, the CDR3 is TGTGCCAGCAGCTCCCCCCCAGGGGTGAGAGATACGCAGTATTTT.

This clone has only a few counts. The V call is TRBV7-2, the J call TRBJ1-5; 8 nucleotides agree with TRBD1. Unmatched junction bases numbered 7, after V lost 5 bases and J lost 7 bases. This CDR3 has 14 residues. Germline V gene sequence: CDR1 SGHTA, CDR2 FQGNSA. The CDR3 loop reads CASSNGTGGQPQHF. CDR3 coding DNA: TGTGCCAGCAGCAATGGGACAGGTGGACAGCCCCAGCATTTT.

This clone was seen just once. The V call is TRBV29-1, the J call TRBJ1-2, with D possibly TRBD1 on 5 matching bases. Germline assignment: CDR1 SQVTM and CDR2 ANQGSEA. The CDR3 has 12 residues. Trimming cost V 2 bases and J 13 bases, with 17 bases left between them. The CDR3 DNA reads TGCAGCGTTGAATCGGGCCAGGGAACGGTCACCTTC. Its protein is CSVESGQGTVTF.

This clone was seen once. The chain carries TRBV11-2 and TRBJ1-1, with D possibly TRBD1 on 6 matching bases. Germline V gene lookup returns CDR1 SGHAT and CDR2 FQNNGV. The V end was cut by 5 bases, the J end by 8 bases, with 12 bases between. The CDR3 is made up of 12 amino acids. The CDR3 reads CASSLRTVEAFF. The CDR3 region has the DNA TGTGCCAGCAGCCTGCGGACAGTAGAAGCTTTCTTT. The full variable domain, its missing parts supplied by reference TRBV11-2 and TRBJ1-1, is EAGVAQSPRYKIIEKRQSVAFWCNPISGHATLYWYQQILGQGPKLLIQFQNNGVVDDSQLPKDRFSAERLKGVDSTLKIQPAKLEDSAVYLCASSLRTVEAFFGQGTRLTVV.

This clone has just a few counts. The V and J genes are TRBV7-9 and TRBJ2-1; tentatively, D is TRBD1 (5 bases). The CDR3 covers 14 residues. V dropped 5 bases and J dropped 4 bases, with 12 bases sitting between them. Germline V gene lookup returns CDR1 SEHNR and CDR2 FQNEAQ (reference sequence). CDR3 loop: CASSPDTGYNEQFF. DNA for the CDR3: TGTGCCAGCAGCCCGGATACAGGATACAATGAGCAGTTCTTC.

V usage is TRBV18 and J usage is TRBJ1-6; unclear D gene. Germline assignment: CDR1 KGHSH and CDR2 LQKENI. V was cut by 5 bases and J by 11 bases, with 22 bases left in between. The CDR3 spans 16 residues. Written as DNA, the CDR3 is TGTGCCAGCTCATCCCCCCCGGGGTCCGGTCTGGCACCCCTCCACTTT. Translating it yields CASSSPPGSGLAPLHF.

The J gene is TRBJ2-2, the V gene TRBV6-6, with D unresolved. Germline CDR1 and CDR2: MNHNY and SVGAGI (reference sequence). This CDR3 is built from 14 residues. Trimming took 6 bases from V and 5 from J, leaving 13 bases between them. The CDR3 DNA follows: TGTGCCAGCAGCCCCGGTACCTGGACCGGGGAGCTGTTTTTT. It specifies CASSPGTWTGELFF.

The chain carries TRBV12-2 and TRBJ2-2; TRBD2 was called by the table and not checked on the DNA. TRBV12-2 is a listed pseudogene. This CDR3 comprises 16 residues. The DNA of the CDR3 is TGTGCAAGTCGCCCGGGGGGTTTCGTATTCGCCGGGGAGCTGTTTTTT. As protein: CASRPGGFVFAGELFF.

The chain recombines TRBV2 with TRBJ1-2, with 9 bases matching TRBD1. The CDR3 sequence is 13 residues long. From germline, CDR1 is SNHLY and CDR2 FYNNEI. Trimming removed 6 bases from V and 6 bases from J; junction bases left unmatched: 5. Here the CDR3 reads CASRRTGADGYTF. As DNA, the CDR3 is TGTGCCAGCAGGAGGACAGGGGCAGATGGCTACACCTTC.

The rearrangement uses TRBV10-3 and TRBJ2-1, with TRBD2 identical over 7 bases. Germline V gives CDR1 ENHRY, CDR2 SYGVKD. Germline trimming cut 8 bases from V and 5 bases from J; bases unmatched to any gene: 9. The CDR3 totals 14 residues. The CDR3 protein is CAIGSLAANNEQFF. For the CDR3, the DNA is TGTGCCATCGGAAGTCTAGCGGCCAACAATGAGCAGTTCTTC.

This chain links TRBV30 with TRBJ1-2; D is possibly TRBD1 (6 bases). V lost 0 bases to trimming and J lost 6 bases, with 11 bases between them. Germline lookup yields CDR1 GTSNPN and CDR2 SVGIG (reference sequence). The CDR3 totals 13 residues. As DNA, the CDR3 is TGTGCCTGGAGTGTAAGGGGGTTGGATGGCTACACCTTC. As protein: CAWSVRGLDGYTF.

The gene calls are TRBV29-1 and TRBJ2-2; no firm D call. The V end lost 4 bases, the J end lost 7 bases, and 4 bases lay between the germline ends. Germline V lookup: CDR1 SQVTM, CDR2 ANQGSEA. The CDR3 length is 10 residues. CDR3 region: CSVGNGELFF. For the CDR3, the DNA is TGCAGCGTTGGTAACGGGGAGCTGTTTTTT.

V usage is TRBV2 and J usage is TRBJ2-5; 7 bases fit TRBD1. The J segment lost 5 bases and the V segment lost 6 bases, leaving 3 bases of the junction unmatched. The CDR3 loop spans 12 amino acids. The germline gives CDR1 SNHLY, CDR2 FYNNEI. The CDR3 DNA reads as TGTGCCAGCAGCCCCAGGGGGGAGACCCAGTACTTC. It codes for CASSPRGETQYF.